The present T cell receptor beta chain was sequenced within a study of glioma-infiltrating T cells. Using RNA template, CDR3s of TCR alpha and beta were amplified with iRepertoire arm-PCR. TCRdb independently ran MiXCR on the multiplex PCR reads; one entry per CDR3 protein. The data contain under 20,000 distinct CDR3 sequences, 58% of them seen just once; the ten biggest clones take up around 39%. The CDR3 sequence is 13 residues long. Trimming took 0 bases from V and 6 from J, leaving 12 bases between them. Germline loops: CDR1 DFQATT, CDR2 SNEGSKA (reference sequence). This clonotype originated in a human donor with low-grade glioma or glioblastoma, undergoing nonglioma brain surgery, or in good health (not recorded which). J is TRBJ2-7 and V is TRBV20-1, with unresolved D. Sample: glioma tissue, nonneoplastic brain tissue, or PBMCs (not recorded which). CDR3 coding DNA: TGCAGTGCTAGAGACACCTCCCCCGCCGAGCAGTACTTC. Its protein is CSARDTSPAEQYF.